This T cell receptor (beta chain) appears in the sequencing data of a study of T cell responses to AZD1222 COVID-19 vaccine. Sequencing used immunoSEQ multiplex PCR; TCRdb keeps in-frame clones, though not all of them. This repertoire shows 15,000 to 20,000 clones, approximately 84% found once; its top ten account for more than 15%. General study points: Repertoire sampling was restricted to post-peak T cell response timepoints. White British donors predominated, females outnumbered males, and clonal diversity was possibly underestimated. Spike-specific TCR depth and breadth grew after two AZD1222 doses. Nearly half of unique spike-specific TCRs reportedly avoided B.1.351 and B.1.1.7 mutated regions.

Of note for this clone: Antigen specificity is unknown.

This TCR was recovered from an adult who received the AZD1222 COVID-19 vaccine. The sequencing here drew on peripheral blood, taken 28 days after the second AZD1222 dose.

In nucleotides, the CDR3 is TGTGCCAGCAGTTCCCCCTCAGAAGCTTTCTTT. As protein: CASSSPSEAFF. The gene calls are TRBV28 and TRBJ1-1; D unclear. Trimming took 4 bases from V and 8 from J, leaving 8 bases between them. Per germline, CDR1 MDHEN and CDR2 SYDVKM. The CDR3 loop spans 11 amino acids.